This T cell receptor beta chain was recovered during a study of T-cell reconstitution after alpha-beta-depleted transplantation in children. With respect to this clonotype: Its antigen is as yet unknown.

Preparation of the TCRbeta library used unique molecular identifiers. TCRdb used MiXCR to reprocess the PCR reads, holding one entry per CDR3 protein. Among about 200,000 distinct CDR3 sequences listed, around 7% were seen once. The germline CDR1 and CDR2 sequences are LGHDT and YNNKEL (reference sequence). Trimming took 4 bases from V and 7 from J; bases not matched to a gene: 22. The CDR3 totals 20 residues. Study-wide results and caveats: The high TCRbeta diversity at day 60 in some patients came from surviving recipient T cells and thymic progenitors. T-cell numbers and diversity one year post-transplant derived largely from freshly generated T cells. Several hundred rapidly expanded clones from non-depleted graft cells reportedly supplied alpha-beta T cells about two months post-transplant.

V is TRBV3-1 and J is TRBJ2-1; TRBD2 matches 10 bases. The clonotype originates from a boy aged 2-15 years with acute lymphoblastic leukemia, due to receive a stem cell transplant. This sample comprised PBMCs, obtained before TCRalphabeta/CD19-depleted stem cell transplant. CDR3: CASSPRSSTSGRGLVNEQFF. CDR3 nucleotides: TGTGCCAGCAGCCCGCGATCCTCGACTAGCGGGCGGGGCCTTGTGAATGAGCAGTTCTTC.